Shown below are 30 T cell receptor beta chains from a single sample sequenced in a study of graft-versus-host responses after intestinal transplantation. These receptors' targets are unknown. Profiled with immunoSEQ multiplex PCR; TCRdb holds only in-frame clones, not every one. This table holds tens of thousands of clones, 91% found once. The specimen was unstimulated CD4+ T cells sorted from spleen or lymph node cells, collected before intestinal transplant. Every receptor here comes from a human donor who received an intestinal transplant.

CDR3 nucleotides: TGTGCCAGCTCACCTTGGGCTAGCAGCGAGCAGTACTTC. Protein sequence: CASSPWASSEQYF. J is TRBJ2-7 and V is TRBV18, with D possibly being TRBD2 (5 bases). V lost 3 bases to trimming and J lost 6 bases, with 12 bases between them. CDR1 is KGHSH, CDR2 LQKENI, per germline. The CDR3 runs 13 residues.

This chain joins TRBV7-7 and TRBJ2-5; 9 bases are a match to TRBD2. The germline gives CDR1 SSHAT, CDR2 FNYEAQ (reference sequence). With V trimmed by 5 bases and J by 1 base, 5 bases remained unmatched. The CDR3 contains 15 residues. CDR3 bases: TGTGCCAGCAGCGGCCGAGCGGGGGGCCAAGAGACCCAGTACTTC. Its translation: CASSGRAGGQETQYF.

The rearrangement joins TRBV27 to TRBJ2-1; 13 nucleotides line up with TRBD2. CDR3 length: 15 amino acids. J lost 7 bases, V lost 8 bases, and 8 bases had no gene match. Germline V gene lookup returns CDR1 MNHEY and CDR2 SMNVEV (reference sequence). CDR3 coding DNA: TGTGCCAGCCTTGAACTAGCGGGGGGGCGTAATGAGCAGTTCTTC. Translating it yields CASLELAGGRNEQFF.

This clone was observed a single time. The chain recombines TRBV29-1 with TRBJ1-1, with a weak D call TRBD1 (6 bases). Deletions cut 5 bases from V and 3 bases from J, with 16 bases between. This CDR3 has 14 residues. CDR1 and CDR2 (germline): SQVTM, ANQGSEA. CDR3 in amino acids: CSVNPQGRDTEAFF. CDR3 sequence (DNA): TGCAGCGTTAACCCACAGGGCCGGGACACTGAAGCTTTCTTT.

This chain joins TRBV19 and TRBJ2-2; D is possibly TRBD2 (5 bases). V lost 5 bases, J lost 8 bases, and 15 bases lay in between. CDR1 LNHDA and CDR2 SQIVND come from the germline V gene (reference sequence). CDR3 length equals 14 residues. CDR3 DNA sequence: TGTGCCAGTAGTTTCTCCTCGGGGTCGGGGGAGCTGTTTTTT. Its protein product is CASSFSSGSGELFF.

The chain employs TRBV19 and TRBJ1-5; TRBD1 matches at 7 bases. The J segment lost 7 bases and the V segment lost 6 bases, leaving 6 bases of the junction unmatched. Germline CDR1 is LNHDA and CDR2 is SQIVND (reference sequence). The CDR3 is made up of 13 amino acids. This CDR3 is CASRPRDSQPQHF. The CDR3 DNA reads as TGTGCCAGTAGACCCCGGGACAGCCAGCCCCAGCATTTT. Full variable domain (remainder filled in from reference TRBV19 and TRBJ1-5): DGGITQSPKYLFRKEGQNVTLSCEQNLNHDAMYWYRQDPGQGLRLIYYSQIVNDFQKGDIAEGYSVSREKKESFPLTVTSAQKNPTAFYLCASRPRDSQPQHFGDGTRLSIL.

This rearrangement joins TRBV19 to TRBJ2-1; 7 nucleotides line up with TRBD1. J gave up 4 bases and V 3 bases, and 6 bases lay outside the gene matches. This CDR3 is built from 15 residues. Germline V CDR1 and CDR2: LNHDA, SQIVND (reference sequence). The CDR3 nucleotides read TGTGCCAGTAGTATCACCCAGGGGGTATACAATGAGCAGTTCTTC. Encoded protein: CASSITQGVYNEQFF.

The rearrangement joins TRBV19 to TRBJ1-1; D uncertain. The V end lost 3 bases, the J end lost 4 bases, and 9 bases lay between the germline ends. The CDR3 covers 13 residues. CDR1 is LNHDA and CDR2 is SQIVND in the germline V gene (reference sequence). The CDR3, as DNA: TGTGCCAGTAGTATGGTTGGGAGCACTGAAGCTTTCTTT. It yields the protein CASSMVGSTEAFF.

The chain uses TRBV5-1 and TRBJ2-5; 8 bases match TRBD2. Trimming removed 4 bases from V and 0 bases from J; junction bases left unmatched: 5. Germline V lookup: CDR1 SGHRS, CDR2 YFSETQ. This CDR3 spans 15 amino acids. The CDR3 region has the DNA TGCGCCAGCAGCCCTCTAGCGGGCAACCAAGAGACCCAGTACTTC. Its protein product is CASSPLAGNQETQYF.

The chain combines TRBV10-3 with TRBJ1-1; 8 nucleotides line up with TRBD1. Trimming cost V 6 bases and J 1 base; bases outside gene matches: 4. The germline V gene has CDR1 ENHRY and CDR2 SYGVKD. CDR3 size: 14 residues. The CDR3 coding sequence is TGTGCCATCAGCCAACAGGGGGAGAACACTGAAGCTTTCTTT. Translation: CAISQQGENTEAFF.

The genes are TRBV2 and TRBJ1-1; a possible D gene is TRBD1 (5 bases). The CDR3 sequence is 15 residues long. The germline gives CDR1 SNHLY, CDR2 FYNNEI. The V gene lost 3 bases and the J gene lost 2 bases, with 13 bases spanning the gap. CDR3: CASSEPQGGNTEAFF. CDR3 nucleotides: TGTGCCAGCAGTGAGCCTCAGGGCGGAAACACTGAAGCTTTCTTT.

This chain connects TRBV7-7 to TRBJ2-2; D may be TRBD1 (5 bases). Germline V gene sequence: CDR1 SSHAT, CDR2 FNYEAQ (reference sequence). The CDR3 is 14 amino acids. Trimming removed 5 bases at V and 2 bases at J, with 9 bases between. The CDR3 sequence is CASSPGHNTGELFF. CDR3 DNA sequence: TGTGCCAGCAGCCCCGGACATAACACCGGGGAGCTGTTTTTT. Drawing the rest from reference TRBV7-7 and TRBJ2-2, the complete variable domain is GAGVSQSPRYKVTKRGQDVTLRCDPISSHATLYWYQQALGQGPEFLTYFNYEAQPDKSGLPSDRFSAERPEGSISTLTIQRTEQRDSAMYRCASSPGHNTGELFFGEGSRLTVL.

The sample holds one count of this clone. The chain employs TRBV5-1 and TRBJ2-3; D is possibly TRBD2 (5 bases). The V end was cut by 2 bases, the J end by 1 base, with 8 bases between. This CDR3 region has 14 residues. The germline gives CDR1 SGHRS, CDR2 YFSETQ. CDR3 sequence reads: CASSFGSGTDTQYF. The CDR3 bases are TGCGCCAGCAGCTTCGGTAGCGGCACAGATACGCAGTATTTT.

The chain uses TRBV7-9 and TRBJ1-1; 7 nucleotides agree with TRBD1. J gave up 0 bases and V 5 bases, and 6 bases lay outside the gene matches. This CDR3 is built from 15 residues. CDR1 is SEHNR, CDR2 FQNEAQ, per germline (reference sequence). The CDR3 nucleotides are TGTGCCAGCAGCCCTTCGACAGGGTTGAACACTGAAGCTTTCTTT. It specifies CASSPSTGLNTEAFF. The full variable domain, its missing parts supplied by reference TRBV7-9 and TRBJ1-1, is DTGVSQNPRHKITKRGQNVTFRCDPISEHNRLYWYRQTLGQGPEFLTYFQNEAQLEKSRLLSDRFSAERPKGSFSTLEIQRTEQGDSAMYLCASSPSTGLNTEAFFGQGTRLTVV.

V is TRBV29-1 and J is TRBJ1-2; D is unclear. Germline values: CDR1 SQVTM, CDR2 ANQGSEA. The V end lost 7 bases, the J end lost 8 bases, and 17 bases lay between the germline ends. This CDR3 is 12 amino acids long. CDR3 nucleotide sequence: TGCAGCGGGGAGGTTGGAGAAGGGGGCTACACCTTC. Amino acids: CSGEVGEGGYTF.

The chain recombines TRBV19 with TRBJ2-7, with a weak D call TRBD2 (7 bases). The length of the CDR3 is 16 residues. The ends were cut back, 5 bases at V and 3 bases at J, with 20 bases in the middle. Germline CDR1 and CDR2: LNHDA and SQIVND (reference sequence). The CDR3 region is CASSLAGDVQGYEQYF. Here the CDR3 DNA reads TGTGCCAGTAGTCTTGCGGGAGACGTACAGGGCTACGAGCAGTACTTC.

The J gene is TRBJ2-1, the V gene TRBV7-9, with 15 bases fitting TRBD2. The CDR3 spans 19 residues. V shed 5 bases, J shed 3 bases, and the junction held 11 bases outside the gene matches. Germline values: CDR1 SEHNR, CDR2 FQNEAQ (reference sequence). CDR3 sequence: CASSATPGTSGGNYNEQFF. In nucleotides, the CDR3 is TGTGCCAGCAGCGCCACTCCCGGGACTAGCGGGGGGAACTACAATGAGCAGTTCTTC.

The chain has TRBV7-9 and TRBJ1-2, with 10 bases lining up with TRBD1. With 4 bases clipped from V and 3 bases from J, the junction kept 5 bases outside the gene matches. Germline lookup yields CDR1 SEHNR and CDR2 FQNEAQ (reference sequence). The length of the CDR3 is 15 residues. The CDR3 reads CASSSRDRGHYGYTF. As DNA, the CDR3 is TGTGCCAGCAGCTCCCGGGACAGGGGCCACTATGGCTACACCTTC.

The V gene is TRBV12-5, the J gene TRBJ1-2; no clear D. Germline CDR1 is LGHNT and CDR2 is FRNRAP. The CDR3 sequence is 14 residues long. Trimming cost V 1 base and J 2 bases, with 8 bases left between them. The chain's CDR3 is CASGLGAGNYGYTF. The CDR3 DNA is TGTGCTAGTGGTTTGGGGGCGGGCAACTATGGCTACACCTTC.

A note on this clone: The germline gene is not matched at one end of the junction; a read error may be the cause. V and J are TRBV7-8 and TRBJ2-1; a weak D match, TRBD2 (7 bases). The CDR3 is 16 residues long. Germline V gene data show CDR1 as SGHVS and CDR2 as FQNEAQ. The CDR3 protein is CASSLARGRSDNEQFF. The CDR3 coding sequence is TGTGCCAGCAGCTTAGCGCGGGGGCGCTCCGACAATGAGCAGTTCTTC.

The chain couples TRBV2 to TRBJ1-5, with D maybe TRBD1 (6 bases). The V gene's germline CDR1 is SNHLY and CDR2 FYNNEI. Trimming took 8 bases from V and 0 from J, leaving 14 bases between them. This CDR3 is built from 15 residues. CDR3 amino acids: CASSPDSLSNQPQHF. For the CDR3, the DNA is TGTGCCAGCTCTCCGGACAGCCTTAGCAATCAGCCCCAGCATTTT.

This chain uses TRBV6-1 with TRBJ1-1; D may be TRBD1 (6 bases). V lost 1 base and J 10 bases, leaving 13 bases between the germline ends. CDR3 length: 13 amino acids. Germline-derived CDR1 and CDR2 are MNHNS and SASEGT. CDR3 residues: CASSEGGPSRAFF. For the CDR3, the DNA is TGTGCCAGCAGTGAAGGGGGGCCGAGTCGAGCTTTCTTT.

The V and J genes are TRBV30 and TRBJ1-2; 9 bases map to TRBD1. The CDR3 sequence is 12 residues long. CDR1 is GTSNPN and CDR2 is SVGIG in the germline V gene (reference sequence). J gave up 4 bases and V 8 bases, and 5 bases lay outside the gene matches. As DNA, the CDR3 is TGTGCCGGGGACAGGGTGACCTATGGCTACACCTTC. It is translated as CAGDRVTYGYTF.

V gene TRBV18 combines with J gene TRBJ1-2, with a tentative D call TRBD1 (6 bases). The CDR3 has 14 amino acids. The V and J ends lost 0 bases and 3 bases respectively, with 8 bases between them. Per germline, CDR1 KGHSH and CDR2 LQKENI. This CDR3 reads CASSPPDRYYGYTF. The CDR3 DNA reads as TGTGCCAGCTCACCACCGGACAGATACTATGGCTACACCTTC.

The CDR3 sequence is CASSAREGTEAFF. For the CDR3, the DNA is TGCGCCAGCAGTGCAAGGGAGGGGACTGAAGCTTTCTTT. This chain uses TRBV5-1 with TRBJ1-1, with D possibly TRBD1 on 5 matching bases. CDR1 and CDR2 from the germline V gene are SGHRS and YFSETQ. V lost 5 bases to trimming and J lost 5 bases, with 13 bases between them. The CDR3 is made up of 13 amino acids.

The CDR3 sequence: CASSLEGAGADTQYF. The CDR3 nucleotides are TGTGCCAGCAGCTTGGAGGGGGCCGGGGCAGATACGCAGTATTTT. This sequence joins TRBV7-9 and TRBJ2-3, with D perhaps matching TRBD1 (7 bases). Per the germline V gene, CDR1 is SEHNR and CDR2 is FQNEAQ (reference sequence). CDR3 length equals 15 residues. Trimming took 3 bases from V and 4 from J, leaving 14 bases between them.

V and J are TRBV11-2 and TRBJ1-6; unclear D gene. The CDR3 has 16 residues. V lost 7 bases and J 0 bases, leaving 13 bases between the germline ends. Germline-derived CDR1 and CDR2 are SGHAT and FQNNGV. The CDR3 DNA reads as TGTGCCAGCAACCCGACGGGAGCCTCCTATAATTCACCCCTCCACTTT. Its protein is CASNPTGASYNSPLHF.

V gene TRBV7-2 combines with J gene TRBJ1-6, with D perhaps TRBD1 (5 bases). Trimming pared 7 bases from V and 7 bases from J, leaving 17 bases between. From germline, CDR1 is SGHTA and CDR2 FQGNSA. There are 15 residues in the CDR3. The CDR3 DNA follows: TGTGCCAGCATGGTTCCGGGACGGGGGAATTCACCCCTCCACTTT. It translates to CASMVPGRGNSPLHF.

The chain joins TRBV6-5 to TRBJ2-2, with TRBD2 matching 7 bases. CDR1 MNHEY and CDR2 SVGAGI come from the germline V gene. Trimming took 7 bases from V and 5 from J; bases not matched to a gene: 4. The CDR3 runs 13 residues. The chain's CDR3 is CASTGGLTGELFF. The CDR3 coding sequence is TGTGCCAGCACCGGGGGGTTGACCGGGGAGCTGTTTTTT.

This chain joins TRBV7-2 and TRBJ1-2; maybe TRBD1 (5 bases). This CDR3 has 15 residues. V was trimmed by 4 bases and J by 3 bases, leaving 15 bases between them. Germline V gene lookup returns CDR1 SGHTA and CDR2 FQGNSA. CDR3 in DNA: TGTGCCAGCAGCTGGTACCCAACAGGTGACTATGGCTACACCTTC. It yields the protein CASSWYPTGDYGYTF.